The rows below give T cell receptor beta chains drawn from one sample of a study of cytomegalovirus exposure and HLA in healthy donors. The table came from immunoSEQ multiplex PCR; TCRdb's copy has only in-frame clones and leaves some out. The repertoire holds about 130,000 clones, with 89% as singletons. Sample: PBMCs. These receptors were collected from a woman between 18 and 29 years old in good health and CMV-seronegative. Each CDR3 is given with its conserved first and last residue. The D gene is left open where the match is weak. Size values are once, few and many counts, or a class for expanded clones, and some rows have none.

V gene	D gene	clone size	J gene	CDR3 protein	CDR3 DNA
TRBV19	.	.	TRBJ2-1	CASTTTGSSYNEQFF	TGTGCCAGCACGACAACAGGGAGCTCCTACAATGAGCAGTTCTTC
TRBV29-1	.	.	TRBJ2-3	CSAGTETGDTDTQYF	TGCAGCGCCGGGACTGAAACGGGGGACACAGATACGCAGTATTTT
TRBV5-1	.	.	TRBJ1-1	CASSLARVATEAFF	TGCGCCAGCAGCTTGGCCAGGGTAGCCACTGAAGCTTTCTTT
TRBV11-2	TRBD1	.	TRBJ1-4	CASSPRRGLEKLFF	TGTGCCAGCAGCCCACGCAGGGGGCTGGAAAAACTGTTTTTT
TRBV27	TRBD1	.	TRBJ2-1	CASRGDRVWYEQFF	TGTGCCAGTCGGGGGGACAGGGTTTGGTATGAGCAGTTCTTC
TRBV7-9	.	.	TRBJ2-7	CASSLALTSYNEQYF	TGTGCCAGCAGCTTAGCGCTTACTAGCTACAACGAGCAGTACTTC
TRBV10-3	TRBD2	.	TRBJ2-1	CATQGTSGGQNYNEQFF	TGTGCCACCCAGGGGACTAGCGGGGGCCAGAACTACAATGAGCAGTTCTTC
TRBV5-5	.	few	TRBJ2-7	CASSWTVTYEQYF	TGTGCCAGCAGCTGGACAGTAACCTACGAGCAGTACTTC
TRBV11-2	TRBD2	.	TRBJ2-2	CASSVGRGAGGKNTGELFF	TGTGCCAGCAGCGTGGGAAGGGGAGCCGGGGGGAAAAACACCGGGGAGCTGTTTTTT
TRBV5-4	TRBD1	.	TRBJ2-5	CASSLGQVQETQYF	TGTGCCAGCAGCCTGGGACAGGTCCAAGAGACCCAGTACTTC
TRBV9	.	.	TRBJ2-4	CASSVRGESNIQYF	TGTGCCAGCAGCGTCAGGGGGGAGTCAAACATTCAGTACTTC
TRBV29-1	.	.	TRBJ1-5	CSALAGTFNQPQHF	TGCAGCGCACTAGCCGGGACGTTCAATCAGCCCCAGCATTTT
TRBV6-5	.	.	TRBJ1-2	CASSSVGGTATF	TGTGCCAGCAGCTCCGTTGGGGGCACGGCCACCTTC
TRBV6-5	.	.	TRBJ1-4	CASSPDGGWKLFF	TGTGCCAGCAGTCCCGATGGAGGGTGGAAACTGTTTTTT
TRBV18	TRBD1	.	TRBJ2-7	CASSPPGQGVYEQYF	TGTGCCAGCTCACCGCCGGGACAGGGCGTGTACGAGCAGTACTTC
TRBV29-1	TRBD1	.	TRBJ2-7	CSVLRTGEKDEQYF	TGCAGCGTCCTCCGGACAGGGGAGAAAGACGAGCAGTACTTC
TRBV5-8	.	many	TRBJ2-2	CASSLGGVAGELFF	TGTGCCAGCAGCTTGGGGGGCGTCGCCGGGGAGCTGTTTTTT
TRBV4-1	.	.	TRBJ1-2	CASSQIRMGADYGYTF	TGCGCCAGCAGCCAAATCAGGATGGGGGCTGACTATGGCTACACCTTC
TRBV2	.	.	TRBJ1-5	CASSGGVKSQPQHF	TGTGCCAGCAGTGGGGGGGTTAAGAGTCAGCCCCAGCATTTT
TRBV5-1	.	.	TRBJ2-1	CASSLGRASAYNEQFF	TGCGCCAGCAGCCTTGGGCGCGCTAGCGCGTACAATGAGCAGTTCTTC
TRBV2	.	.	TRBJ1-1	CASRYRQANTEAFF	TGTGCCAGCAGGTACCGACAGGCGAACACTGAAGCTTTCTTT
TRBV7-6	.	.	TRBJ2-3	CASSYLGGPGTDTQYF	TGTGCCAGCAGCTATTTGGGGGGGCCTGGCACAGATACGCAGTATTTT
TRBV4-1	TRBD2	.	TRBJ2-5	CASSLKTSGGVVGQETQYF	TGCGCCAGCAGCCTTAAAACTAGCGGGGGCGTAGTAGGCCAAGAGACCCAGTACTTC
TRBV5-1	.	.	TRBJ1-1	CASSPGGGGTTEAFF	TGCGCCAGCAGCCCCGGGGGGGGCGGAACAACTGAAGCTTTCTTT
TRBV7-2	TRBD1	.	TRBJ1-2	CASSLQGEYGYTF	TGTGCCAGCAGCTTACAGGGGGAATATGGCTACACCTTC
TRBV10-3	.	few	TRBJ1-4	CAIRVEGGEKLFF	TGTGCCATCAGGGTAGAAGGCGGTGAAAAACTGTTTTTT
TRBV9	.	.	TRBJ1-2	CASSVAMGGGYYGYTF	TGTGCCAGCAGCGTAGCTATGGGGGGAGGGTACTATGGCTACACCTTC
TRBV10-3	.	.	TRBJ1-5	CAISANNQPQHF	TGTGCCATCAGTGCAAACAATCAGCCCCAGCATTTT
TRBV2	TRBD2	.	TRBJ2-1	CASSRLAGGNNEQFF	TGTGCCAGCAGCAGACTAGCGGGGGGAAACAATGAGCAGTTCTTC
TRBV2	TRBD2	.	TRBJ2-1	CASSSGEYNEQFF	TGTGCCAGTTCTAGCGGGGAGTACAATGAGCAGTTCTTC
TRBV18	TRBD1	.	TRBJ2-5	CASSPMTGGGETQYF	TGTGCCAGCTCACCAATGACAGGGGGCGGGGAGACCCAGTACTTC
TRBV7-9	TRBD1	few	TRBJ1-2	CASSSPGQETGYTF	TGTGCCAGCAGCTCCCCGGGACAGGAGACTGGCTACACCTTC
TRBV5-1	TRBD1	.	TRBJ1-4	CASSLAGTGGALDEKLFF	TGCGCCAGCAGCTTGGCCGGGACAGGGGGTGCACTTGATGAAAAACTGTTTTTT
TRBV10-2	.	once	TRBJ2-1	CASGSGSRNEQFF	TGCGCCAGCGGATCGGGGTCCCGCAATGAGCAGTTCTTC
TRBV2	TRBD1	.	TRBJ2-6	CASNIQGVGANVLTF	TGTGCCAGCAACATACAGGGGGTCGGGGCCAACGTCCTGACTTTC
TRBV4-2	.	.	TRBJ2-5	CASSPGMLETQYF	TGTGCCAGCAGCCCCGGGATGTTGGAGACCCAGTACTTC
TRBV5-1	TRBD1	.	TRBJ1-2	CASTVTGAYGYTF	TGCGCCAGCACAGTCACAGGGGCCTATGGCTACACCTTC
TRBV5-1	TRBD2	.	TRBJ2-3	CASRALAGSTDTQYF	TGCGCCAGCAGAGCCCTAGCGGGCAGCACAGATACGCAGTATTTT
TRBV11-2	.	few	TRBJ1-4	CASSERLNEKLFF	TGTGCCAGCAGCGAGAGGCTTAATGAAAAACTGTTTTTT
TRBV7-8	TRBD1	.	TRBJ1-5	CASSLALLTGDWRRQPQHF	TGTGCCAGCAGCTTAGCGCTTTTGACAGGGGATTGGCGTAGACAGCCCCAGCATTTT
TRBV13	.	.	TRBJ1-3	CASSLSGDSGNTIYF	TGTGCCAGCAGCTTATCAGGGGACTCTGGAAACACCATATATTTT
TRBV19	.	once	TRBJ1-2	CATSFTRGYTF	TGTGCCACCTCCTTTACAAGAGGCTACACCTTC
TRBV5-1	.	.	TRBJ2-5	CASVLNRVNQETQYF	TGCGCCAGCGTTCTGAACAGGGTAAACCAAGAGACCCAGTACTTC
TRBV2	.	.	TRBJ1-5	CATSQDSNQPQHF	TGTGCCACCTCCCAGGATAGCAATCAGCCCCAGCATTTT
TRBV10-3	TRBD1	.	TRBJ1-2	CAISDVGDRGRYGYTF	TGTGCCATCAGTGATGTGGGGGACAGGGGGAGATATGGCTACACCTTC
TRBV2	.	.	TRBJ1-3	CASSELNSLSTIYF	TGTGCCAGCAGTGAATTGAACAGCTTGTCTACCATATATTTT
TRBV25-1	.	.	TRBJ1-4	CASSEWSNVKGNEKLFF	TGTGCCAGCAGTGAATGGAGCAACGTAAAGGGGAATGAAAAACTGTTTTTT
TRBV2	.	.	TRBJ1-6	CASSTGTTYSPLHF	TGTGCCAGCAGTACCGGGACAACTTATTCACCCCTCCACTTT